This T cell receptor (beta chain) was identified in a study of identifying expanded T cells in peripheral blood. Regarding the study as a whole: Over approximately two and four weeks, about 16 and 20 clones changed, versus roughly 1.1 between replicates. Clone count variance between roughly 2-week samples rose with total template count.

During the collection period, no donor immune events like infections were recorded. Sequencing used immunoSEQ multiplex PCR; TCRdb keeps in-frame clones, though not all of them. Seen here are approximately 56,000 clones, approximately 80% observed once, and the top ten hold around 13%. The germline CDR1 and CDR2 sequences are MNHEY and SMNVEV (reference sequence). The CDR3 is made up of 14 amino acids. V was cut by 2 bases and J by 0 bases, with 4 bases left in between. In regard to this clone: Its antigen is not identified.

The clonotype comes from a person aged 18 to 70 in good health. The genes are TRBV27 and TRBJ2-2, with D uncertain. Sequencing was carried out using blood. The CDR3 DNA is TGTGCCAGCAGTTTAATACCGAACACCGGGGAGCTGTTTTTT. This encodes CASSLIPNTGELFF.